What follows are 7 T cell receptor beta chains derived from one specimen sequenced in a study of technical replicates of blood from a few donors. Sequencing used immunoSEQ multiplex PCR; TCRdb keeps in-frame clones, though not all of them. The sample consists of about 88,000 clones, roughly 93% of them appearing once. The sequencing sample was made of T cells isolated from PBMCs. The source is a human donor in good health.

The CDR3, as DNA: TGTGCCAGCAGCTTAGATTCTGGGGGGATAACTAACTATGGCTACACCTTC. Translation: CASSLDSGGITNYGYTF. This sequence joins TRBV7-9 and TRBJ1-2, with D possibly being TRBD1 (5 bases). V was shortened by 1 base and J by 0 bases, with 15 bases between the two germline ends. The CDR3 has 17 residues. CDR1 and CDR2 from the germline V gene are SEHNR and FQNEAQ (reference sequence).

The CDR3 region is CASSARTGVEGTQHF. The DNA for the CDR3 is TGTGCCAGCAGCGCCCGGACAGGGGTCGAGGGGACCCAGCATTTT. This chain joins TRBV9 and TRBJ1-5, with 9 bases fitting TRBD1. There are 15 residues in the CDR3. Germline V gene data show CDR1 as SGDLS and CDR2 as YYNGEE. V shed 3 bases, J shed 11 bases, and the junction held 12 bases outside the gene matches. Variable domain in full (rest from reference TRBV9 and TRBJ1-5): DSGVTQTPKHLITATGQRVTLRCSPRSGDLSVYWYQQSLDQGLQFLIQYYNGEERAKGNILERFSAQQFPDLHSELNLSSLELGDSALYFCASSARTGVEGTQHFGDGTRLSIL.

The V gene is TRBV7-2, the J gene TRBJ1-2; tentatively, D is TRBD1 (5 bases). The CDR3 covers 13 residues. Germline V CDR1 and CDR2: SGHTA, FQGNSA. Deletions cut 2 bases from V and 6 bases from J, with 10 bases between. This chain's CDR3 is CASSLSGLDGYTF. The CDR3 DNA follows: TGTGCCAGCAGCTTATCAGGGTTGGATGGCTACACCTTC.

The gene calls are TRBV11-2 and TRBJ2-2; 10 nucleotides agree with TRBD1. Per germline, CDR1 SGHAT and CDR2 FQNNGV. The trim removed 5 bases at V and 5 bases at J, leaving 5 bases unmatched. CDR3 length: 15 residues. CDR3 protein: CASSPRDRGTGELFF. CDR3 DNA sequence: TGTGCCAGCAGCCCCCGGGACAGGGGAACCGGGGAGCTGTTTTTT. Supplemented by reference TRBV11-2 and TRBJ2-2, the full variable domain reads EAGVAQSPRYKIIEKRQSVAFWCNPISGHATLYWYQQILGQGPKLLIQFQNNGVVDDSQLPKDRFSAERLKGVDSTLKIQPAKLEDSAVYLCASSPRDRGTGELFFGEGSRLTVL.

This clone was seen once. Here the CDR3 reads CASSQGTSGRAGEQFF. Written as DNA, the CDR3 is TGCGCCAGCAGCCAAGGGACTAGCGGGAGGGCCGGTGAGCAGTTCTTC. This chain connects TRBV4-1 to TRBJ2-1; 15 nucleotides agree with TRBD2. The CDR3 consists of 16 residues. The germline V gene encodes CDR1 MGHRA and CDR2 YSYEKL. V gave up 1 base and J gave up 9 bases; unmatched junction bases: 4.

The rearrangement joins TRBV5-1 to TRBJ2-1; the D is unclear. V lost 0 bases to trimming and J lost 3 bases, with 4 bases between them. CDR3 size: 13 residues. Germline V gene sequence: CDR1 SGHRS, CDR2 YFSETQ. The CDR3 is CASSLDGYNEQFF. The CDR3 bases are TGCGCCAGCAGCTTGGACGGCTACAATGAGCAGTTCTTC.

This chain joins TRBV5-4 and TRBJ2-5; perhaps TRBD2 as D (6 bases). Trimming stripped 6 bases from V and 1 base from J, with 19 bases between. This CDR3 region has 16 residues. Germline V gene sequence: CDR1 SGHNT, CDR2 YYREEE (reference sequence). In DNA form, the CDR3 reads TGTGCCAGCACCCAACAAAATCCCGGGGGCCAAGAGACCCAGTACTTC. It is translated as CASTQQNPGGQETQYF.